Following are 13 T cell receptor beta chains from one sample sequenced in a study of T-cell reconstitution after alpha-beta-depleted transplantation in children. Unique molecular identifiers featured in how the TCRbeta library was prepared. A single record per CDR3 protein comes from TCRdb applying MiXCR to the PCR reads. The table has 580,000 or so distinct CDR3 sequences, roughly 24% seen once. The sample was PBMCs, mostly from graft donor cells, taken 360 days after TCRalphabeta/CD19-depleted stem cell transplant. These TCRs come from a boy younger than two who had a stem cell transplant for acute myeloid leukemia, so the T cells may come from the graft donor.

The chain is built from TRBV12-3 or TRBV12-4 and TRBJ1-4; D is perhaps TRBD1 (5 bases). V was shortened by 10 bases and J by 4 bases, with 16 bases between the two germline ends. The length of the CDR3 is 14 residues. This chain's CDR3 is CANFPRGDNEKLFF. CDR3 nucleotides: TGTGCCAACTTCCCCCGGGGGGATAATGAAAAACTGTTTTTT.

The chain combines TRBV7-9 with TRBJ1-1; D is possibly TRBD1 (6 bases). Germline values: CDR1 SEHNR, CDR2 FQNEAQ (reference sequence). With 5 bases removed from V and 5 bases from J, the gap between germline ends came to 12 bases. The CDR3 covers 13 residues. The CDR3 DNA follows: TGTGCCAGCAGCGCCACAGGGTATACTGAAGCTTTCTTT. It codes for CASSATGYTEAFF.

There are a few counts of this clonotype. This chain connects TRBV6-5 to TRBJ2-5, with D possibly matching TRBD1 (5 bases). The V end was cut by 0 bases, the J end by 5 bases, with 10 bases between. This CDR3 has 14 amino acids. CDR1 is MNHEY, CDR2 SVGAGI, per germline. CDR3 loop: CASSYSQGFETQYF. CDR3 nucleotide sequence: TGTGCCAGCAGTTACTCCCAGGGCTTCGAGACCCAGTACTTC.

The CDR3 DNA is TGTGCCAGCAGCTTGCGGGCTAGCGGGGGGGATGAGCAGTTCTTC. This codes for CASSLRASGGDEQFF. The chain joins TRBV7-6 to TRBJ2-1; 12 bases line up with TRBD2. CDR3 length: 15 amino acids. Germline V gene lookup returns CDR1 SGHVS and CDR2 FNYEAQ. The J segment lost 8 bases and the V segment lost 3 bases, leaving 5 bases of the junction unmatched.

The chain couples TRBV11-2 to TRBJ2-5; maybe TRBD2 (5 bases). The CDR3 is made up of 15 amino acids. The germline V and J ends were trimmed by 4 bases and 5 bases, with 17 bases remaining between them. Germline assignment: CDR1 SGHAT and CDR2 FQNNGV. CDR3 loop: CASSSRTSSRETQYF. CDR3 coding DNA: TGTGCCAGCAGCTCGAGGACTTCCTCCAGGGAGACCCAGTACTTC.

This clonotype has at least ten counts. The chain carries TRBV20-1 and TRBJ2-7, with D unresolved. Germline V lookup: CDR1 DFQATT, CDR2 SNEGSKA (reference sequence). V was cut by 1 base and J by 5 bases, with 3 bases left in between. The CDR3 covers 10 residues. DNA for the CDR3: TGCAGTGCTAGAGCGGACGAGCAGTACTTC. This gives the protein CSARADEQYF.

This clonotype was counted only a few times. The chain couples TRBV7-2 to TRBJ1-5, with TRBD1 as a possible D gene (6 bases). V lost 5 bases to trimming and J lost 2 bases, with 10 bases between them. This CDR3 region has 14 residues. Germline V gives CDR1 SGHTA, CDR2 FQGNSA. CDR3 nucleotides: TGTGCCAGCAGCGTGAGGGGGGGCAATCAGCCCCAGCATTTT. Amino acid sequence: CASSVRGGNQPQHF. Combining the CDR3 with reference TRBV7-2 and TRBJ1-5 gives the whole variable domain GAGVSQSPSNKVTEKGKDVELRCDPISGHTALYWYRQSLGQGLEFLIYFQGNSAPDKSGLPSDRFSAERTGGSVSTLTIQRTQQEDSAVYLCASSVRGGNQPQHFGDGTRLSIL.

This clonotype has at least ten counts. V usage is TRBV5-6 and J usage is TRBJ2-4; perhaps TRBD1 as D (6 bases). The CDR3 extends over 15 amino acids. Germline CDR1 is SGHDT and CDR2 is YYEEEE. V was cut by 2 bases and J by 9 bases, with 18 bases left in between. The CDR3 nucleotides read TGTGCCAGCAGCTTCCGGGACAAAGGAATGGGCATTCAGTACTTC. This encodes CASSFRDKGMGIQYF.

The chain employs TRBV12-3 or TRBV12-4 and TRBJ2-5; D possibly corresponds to TRBD2 (5 bases). V was pared by 5 bases and J by 6 bases, with 16 bases between. CDR3 size: 14 residues. The CDR3 protein is CASSPPDHGKTQYF. The CDR3 DNA sequence: TGTGCCAGCAGTCCACCTGACCACGGGAAGACCCAGTACTTC.

Only a few counts were recorded for this clonotype. The genes are TRBV28 and TRBJ1-5; TRBD1 aligns across 8 bases. This CDR3 region has 15 residues. Trimming removed 3 bases from V and 3 bases from J; junction bases left unmatched: 4. Germline loops: CDR1 MDHEN, CDR2 SYDVKM. CDR3 sequence: CASSFLDRDNQPQHF. The CDR3 region has the DNA TGTGCCAGCAGTTTCTTGGACAGGGACAATCAGCCCCAGCATTTT.

The chain carries TRBV15 and TRBJ2-4; tentative D call: TRBD2 (5 bases). The CDR3 extends over 16 amino acids. Germline V gene lookup returns CDR1 LNHNV and CDR2 YYDKDF (reference sequence). The germline V and J ends were trimmed by 5 bases and 3 bases, with 17 bases remaining between them. The CDR3 sequence: CATSLQLGLVKNIQYF. Here the CDR3 DNA reads TGTGCCACCAGCCTTCAACTAGGGCTGGTCAAAAACATTCAGTACTTC.

The rearrangement joins TRBV20-1 to TRBJ2-1; 11 positions agree with TRBD2. Germline values: CDR1 DFQATT, CDR2 SNEGSKA (reference sequence). Trimming removed 7 bases from V and 4 bases from J; junction bases left unmatched: 15. This CDR3 comprises 17 residues. The CDR3 sequence: CSVRGPFGLAGYNEQFF. CDR3 nucleotides: TGCAGTGTTAGGGGCCCCTTCGGACTAGCGGGTTACAATGAGCAGTTCTTC.

The chain is built from TRBV28 and TRBJ1-3, with 8 bases lining up with TRBD1. This CDR3 region has 15 residues. J gave up 4 bases and V 3 bases, and 5 bases lay outside the gene matches. CDR1 and CDR2 (germline): MDHEN, SYDVKM. The CDR3: CASSFQTGAGNTIYF. In nucleotides, the CDR3 is TGTGCCAGCAGTTTCCAGACAGGGGCCGGAAACACCATATATTTT.